This T cell receptor (beta chain) was found in a study of T cell changes during pregnancy in multiple sclerosis. Libraries were prepared by immunoSEQ multiplex PCR; TCRdb keeps only in-frame clonotypes and omits some of them. The sample contains around 64,000 clones, about nine tenths of which appear only once. The CDR3 totals 13 residues. Germline V gene lookup returns CDR1 WNHNN and CDR2 SYGVQD (reference sequence). Germline trimming cut 2 bases from V and 5 bases from J; bases unmatched to any gene: 3. The source material was CD4+ T cells from peripheral blood mononuclear cells, sampled after pregnancy. The V and J genes are TRBV10-1 and TRBJ2-7, with TRBD2 matching over 7 bases. The sequence came from a female donor with multiple sclerosis, enrolled in a pregnancy study. CDR3 amino acids: CASSEAGVHEQYF. CDR3 DNA sequence: TGCGCCAGCAGTGAGGCGGGAGTCCACGAGCAGTACTTC.